This TCR beta chain was recovered during a study of T-cell reconstitution after alpha-beta-depleted transplantation in children. With 2 bases removed from V and 5 bases from J, the gap between germline ends came to 7 bases. This CDR3 has 12 residues. The germline V gene has CDR1 SGHDT and CDR2 YYEEEE. Unique molecular identifiers tagged the TCRbeta library. TCRdb used MiXCR to reprocess the PCR reads, holding one entry per CDR3 protein. The table lists 500,000 to 600,000 distinct CDR3 sequences, roughly 33% of them singletons. This clonotype has at least ten counts. The source was PBMCs from the stem cell graft donor, collected from the stem cell graft. This chain joins TRBV5-6 and TRBJ2-5; D gene uncertain. This TCR was recovered from a human donor who donated a stem cell graft to a child with aplastic anemia. In nucleotides, the CDR3 is TGTGCCAGCAGCTTAAATCGGGAGACCCAGTACTTC. Translation: CASSLNRETQYF.